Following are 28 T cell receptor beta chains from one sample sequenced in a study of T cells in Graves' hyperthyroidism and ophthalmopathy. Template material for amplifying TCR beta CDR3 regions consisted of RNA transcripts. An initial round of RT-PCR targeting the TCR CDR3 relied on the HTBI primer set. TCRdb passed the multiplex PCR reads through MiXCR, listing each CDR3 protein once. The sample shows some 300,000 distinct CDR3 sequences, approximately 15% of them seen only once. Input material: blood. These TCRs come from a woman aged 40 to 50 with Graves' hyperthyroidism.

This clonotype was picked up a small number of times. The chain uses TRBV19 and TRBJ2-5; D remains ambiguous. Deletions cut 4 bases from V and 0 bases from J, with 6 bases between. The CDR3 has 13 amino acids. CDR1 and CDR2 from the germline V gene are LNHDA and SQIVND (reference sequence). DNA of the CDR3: TGTGCCAGTAGTACTCAACACCAAGAGACCCAGTACTTC. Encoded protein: CASSTQHQETQYF.

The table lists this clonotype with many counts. The CDR3 here is CASSPGTGRSTDTQYF. The CDR3 nucleotides read TGTGCCAGTAGTCCCGGGACAGGACGTAGCACAGATACGCAGTATTTT. The genes are TRBV19 and TRBJ2-3; 8 bases map to TRBD1. The germline CDR1 and CDR2 sequences are LNHDA and SQIVND (reference sequence). The ends lost 5 bases at V and 0 bases at J; junction bases unmatched: 7. This CDR3 region has 16 residues.

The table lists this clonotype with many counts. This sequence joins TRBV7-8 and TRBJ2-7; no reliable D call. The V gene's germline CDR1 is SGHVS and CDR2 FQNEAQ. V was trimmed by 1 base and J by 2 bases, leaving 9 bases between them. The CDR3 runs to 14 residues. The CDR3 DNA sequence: TGTGCCAGCAGCTTAGTGGCCAGTACCTACGAGCAGTACTTC. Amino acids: CASSLVASTYEQYF.

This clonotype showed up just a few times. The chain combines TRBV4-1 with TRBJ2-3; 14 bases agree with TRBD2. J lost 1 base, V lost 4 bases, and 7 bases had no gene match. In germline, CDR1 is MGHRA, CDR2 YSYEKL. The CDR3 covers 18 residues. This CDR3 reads CASSLGLAGVLGTDTQYF. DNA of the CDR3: TGCGCCAGCAGCCTGGGACTAGCGGGAGTACTGGGCACAGATACGCAGTATTTT.

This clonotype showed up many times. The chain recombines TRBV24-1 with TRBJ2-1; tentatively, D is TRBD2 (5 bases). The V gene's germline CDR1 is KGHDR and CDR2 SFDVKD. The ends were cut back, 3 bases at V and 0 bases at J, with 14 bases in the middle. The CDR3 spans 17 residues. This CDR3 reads CATSDQQGLFSYNEQFF. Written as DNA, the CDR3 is TGTGCCACCAGTGATCAACAAGGACTGTTCTCCTACAATGAGCAGTTCTTC.

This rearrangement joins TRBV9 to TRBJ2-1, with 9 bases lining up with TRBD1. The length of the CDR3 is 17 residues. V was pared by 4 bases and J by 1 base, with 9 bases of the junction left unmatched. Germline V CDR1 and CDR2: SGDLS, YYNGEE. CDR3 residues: CASSLPRGQGSYNEQFF. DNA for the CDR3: TGTGCCAGCAGCCTCCCTAGGGGACAGGGTTCCTACAATGAGCAGTTCTTC.

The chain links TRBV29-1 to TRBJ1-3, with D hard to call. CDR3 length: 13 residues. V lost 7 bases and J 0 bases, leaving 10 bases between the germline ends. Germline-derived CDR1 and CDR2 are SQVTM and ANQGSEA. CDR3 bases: TGCAGCGCCGAGGGTGTCTCTGGAAACACCATATATTTT. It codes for CSAEGVSGNTIYF.

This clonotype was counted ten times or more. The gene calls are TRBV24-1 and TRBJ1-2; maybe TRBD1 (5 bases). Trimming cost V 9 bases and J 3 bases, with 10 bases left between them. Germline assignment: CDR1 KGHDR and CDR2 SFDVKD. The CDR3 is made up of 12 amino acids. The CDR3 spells CATAGDDYGYTF. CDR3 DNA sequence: TGTGCCACCGCCGGGGACGACTATGGCTACACCTTC.

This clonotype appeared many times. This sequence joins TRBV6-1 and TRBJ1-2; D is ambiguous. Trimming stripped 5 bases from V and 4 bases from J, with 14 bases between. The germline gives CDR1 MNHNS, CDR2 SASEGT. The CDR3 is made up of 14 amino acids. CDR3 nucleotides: TGTGCCAGCAGTACCGGAAACCCAAGCTATGGCTACACCTTC. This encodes CASSTGNPSYGYTF.

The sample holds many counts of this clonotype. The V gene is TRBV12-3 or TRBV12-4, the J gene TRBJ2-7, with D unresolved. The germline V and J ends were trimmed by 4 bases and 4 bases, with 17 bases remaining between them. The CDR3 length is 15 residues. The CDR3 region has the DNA TGTGCCAGCAGTTCCACGACTTCCTCCCCTTACGAGCAGTACTTC. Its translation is CASSSTTSSPYEQYF.

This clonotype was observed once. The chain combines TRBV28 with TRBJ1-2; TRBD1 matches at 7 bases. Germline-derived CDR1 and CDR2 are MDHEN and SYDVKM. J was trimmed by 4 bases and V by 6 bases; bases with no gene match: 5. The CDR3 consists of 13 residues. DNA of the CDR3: TGTGCCAGCAGGAGACAGGGAGTCTATGGCTACACCTTC. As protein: CASRRQGVYGYTF.

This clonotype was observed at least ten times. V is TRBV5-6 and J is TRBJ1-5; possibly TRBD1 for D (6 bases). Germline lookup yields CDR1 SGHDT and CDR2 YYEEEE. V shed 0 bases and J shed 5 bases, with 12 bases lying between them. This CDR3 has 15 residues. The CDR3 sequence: CASSLAGTYDQPQHF. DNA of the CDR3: TGTGCCAGCAGCTTGGCCGGGACATACGATCAGCCCCAGCATTTT.

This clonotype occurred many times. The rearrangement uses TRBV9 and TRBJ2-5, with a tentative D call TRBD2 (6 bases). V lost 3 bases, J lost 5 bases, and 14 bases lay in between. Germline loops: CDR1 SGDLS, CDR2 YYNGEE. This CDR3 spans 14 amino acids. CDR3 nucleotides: TGTGCCAGCAGCGGGGACTCAGGCTGGGAGACCCAGTACTTC. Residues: CASSGDSGWETQYF.

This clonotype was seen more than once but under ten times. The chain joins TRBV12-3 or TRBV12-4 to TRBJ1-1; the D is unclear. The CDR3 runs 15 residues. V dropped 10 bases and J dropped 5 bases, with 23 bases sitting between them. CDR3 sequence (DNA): TGTGCCACCAGCAAACCCGGCCACGGGGATACTGAAGCTTTCTTT. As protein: CATSKPGHGDTEAFF.

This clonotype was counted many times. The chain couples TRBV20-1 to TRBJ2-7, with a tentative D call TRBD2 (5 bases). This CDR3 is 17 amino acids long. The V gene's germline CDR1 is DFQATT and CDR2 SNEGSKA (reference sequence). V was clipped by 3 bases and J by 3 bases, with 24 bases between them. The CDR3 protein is CSAREIGVQQTGYEQYF. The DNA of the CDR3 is TGCAGTGCTAGGGAAATCGGGGTACAGCAGACCGGCTACGAGCAGTACTTC.

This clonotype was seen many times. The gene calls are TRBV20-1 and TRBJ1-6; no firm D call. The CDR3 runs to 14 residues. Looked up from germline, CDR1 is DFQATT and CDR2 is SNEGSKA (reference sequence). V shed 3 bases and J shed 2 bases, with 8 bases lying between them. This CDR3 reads CSASRRTYNSPLHF. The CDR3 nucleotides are TGCAGTGCTAGTCGGCGGACCTATAATTCACCCCTCCACTTT.

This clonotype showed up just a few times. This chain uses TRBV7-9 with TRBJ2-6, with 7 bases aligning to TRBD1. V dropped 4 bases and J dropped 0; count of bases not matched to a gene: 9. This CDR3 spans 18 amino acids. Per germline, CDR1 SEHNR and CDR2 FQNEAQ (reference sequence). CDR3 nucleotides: TGTGCCAGCAGCTCAAATGACGGGACAGCCTCTGGGGCCAACGTCCTGACTTTC. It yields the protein CASSSNDGTASGANVLTF.

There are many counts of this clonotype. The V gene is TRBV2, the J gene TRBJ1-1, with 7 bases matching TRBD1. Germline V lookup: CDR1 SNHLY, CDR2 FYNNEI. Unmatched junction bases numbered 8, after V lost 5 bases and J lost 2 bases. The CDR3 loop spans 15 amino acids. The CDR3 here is CASSPPGTDNTEAFF. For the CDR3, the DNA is TGTGCCAGCAGTCCTCCCGGGACAGACAACACTGAAGCTTTCTTT.

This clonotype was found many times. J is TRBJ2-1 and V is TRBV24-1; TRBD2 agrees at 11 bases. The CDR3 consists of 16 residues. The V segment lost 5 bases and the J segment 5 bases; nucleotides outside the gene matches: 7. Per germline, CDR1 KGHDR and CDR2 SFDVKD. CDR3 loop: CATSVQTSGTDNEQFF. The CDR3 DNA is TGTGCCACCAGTGTCCAGACTAGCGGGACTGACAATGAGCAGTTCTTC.

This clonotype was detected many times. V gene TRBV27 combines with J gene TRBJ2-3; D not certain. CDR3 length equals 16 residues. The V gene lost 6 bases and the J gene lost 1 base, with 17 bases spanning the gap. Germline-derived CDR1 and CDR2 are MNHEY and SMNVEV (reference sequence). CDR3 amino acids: CASRPGRSFRTDTQYF. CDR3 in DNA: TGTGCCAGCAGACCCGGACGATCCTTTCGCACAGATACGCAGTATTTT.

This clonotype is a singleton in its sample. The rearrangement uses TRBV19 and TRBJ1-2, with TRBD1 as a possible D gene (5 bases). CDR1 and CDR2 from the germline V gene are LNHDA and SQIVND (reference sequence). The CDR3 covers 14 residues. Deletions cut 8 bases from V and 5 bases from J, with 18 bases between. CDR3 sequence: CASGPQDPRYGYTF. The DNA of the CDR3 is TGTGCCAGTGGTCCACAGGACCCTAGGTATGGCTACACCTTC. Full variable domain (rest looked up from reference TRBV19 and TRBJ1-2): DGGITQSPKYLFRKEGQNVTLSCEQNLNHDAMYWYRQDPGQGLRLIYYSQIVNDFQKGDIAEGYSVSREKKESFPLTVTSAQKNPTAFYLCASGPQDPRYGYTFGSGTRLTVV.

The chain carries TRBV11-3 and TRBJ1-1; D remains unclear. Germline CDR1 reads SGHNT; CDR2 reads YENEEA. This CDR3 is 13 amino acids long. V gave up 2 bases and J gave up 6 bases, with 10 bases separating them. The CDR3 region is CASSLRRTAEAFF. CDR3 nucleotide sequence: TGTGCCAGCAGCTTAAGAAGGACCGCTGAAGCTTTCTTT. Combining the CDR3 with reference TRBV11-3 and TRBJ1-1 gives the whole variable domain EAGVVQSPRYKIIEKKQPVAFWCNPISGHNTLYWYLQNLGQGPELLIRYENEEAVDDSQLPKDRFSAERLKGVDSTLKIQPAELGDSAVYLCASSLRRTAEAFFGQGTRLTVV.

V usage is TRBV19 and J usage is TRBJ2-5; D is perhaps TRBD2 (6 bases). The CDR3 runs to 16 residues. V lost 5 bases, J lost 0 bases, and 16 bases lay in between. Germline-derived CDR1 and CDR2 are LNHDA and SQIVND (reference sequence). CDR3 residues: CASSLGGDRYQETQYF. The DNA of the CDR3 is TGTGCCAGTAGTTTGGGGGGAGACCGATACCAAGAGACCCAGTACTTC.

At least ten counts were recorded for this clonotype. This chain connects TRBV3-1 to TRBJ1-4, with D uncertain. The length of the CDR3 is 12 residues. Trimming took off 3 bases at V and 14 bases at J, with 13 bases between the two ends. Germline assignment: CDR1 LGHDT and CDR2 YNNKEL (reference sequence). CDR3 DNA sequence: TGTGCCAGCAGCCAGCTAGACGACCGTCTGTTTTTT. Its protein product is CASSQLDDRLFF.

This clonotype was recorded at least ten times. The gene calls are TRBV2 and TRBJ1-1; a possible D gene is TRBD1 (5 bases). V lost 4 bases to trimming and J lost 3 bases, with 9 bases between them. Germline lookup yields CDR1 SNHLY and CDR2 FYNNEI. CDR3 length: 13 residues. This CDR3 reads CASSGGRYTEAFF. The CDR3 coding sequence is TGTGCCAGCAGTGGGGGACGGTACACTGAAGCTTTCTTT.

The CDR3 nucleotides read TGTGCCAGCAGCGTAGGAGGCGGGAACTACAATGAGCAGTTCTTC. Protein product: CASSVGGGNYNEQFF. V usage is TRBV9 and J usage is TRBJ2-1; tentatively, D is TRBD2 (6 bases). Per germline, CDR1 SGDLS and CDR2 YYNGEE. The CDR3 runs 15 residues. The V gene lost 0 bases and the J gene lost 3 bases, with 10 bases spanning the gap.

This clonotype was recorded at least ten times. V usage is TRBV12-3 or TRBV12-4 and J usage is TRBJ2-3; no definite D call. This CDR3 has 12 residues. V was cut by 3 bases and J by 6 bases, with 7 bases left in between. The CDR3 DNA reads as TGTGCCAGCAGTTTCCTTGTGGATACGCAGTATTTT. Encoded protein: CASSFLVDTQYF.

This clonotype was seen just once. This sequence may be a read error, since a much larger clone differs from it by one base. CDR3 sequence (DNA): TGTGCCGGCAGTTTTGGTACTAATGAAAAACTGTTTTTT. It yields the protein CAGSFGTNEKLFF. The chain links TRBV28 to TRBJ1-4, with D unresolved. CDR3 length: 13 residues. Germline CDR1 and CDR2: MDHEN and SYDVKM.